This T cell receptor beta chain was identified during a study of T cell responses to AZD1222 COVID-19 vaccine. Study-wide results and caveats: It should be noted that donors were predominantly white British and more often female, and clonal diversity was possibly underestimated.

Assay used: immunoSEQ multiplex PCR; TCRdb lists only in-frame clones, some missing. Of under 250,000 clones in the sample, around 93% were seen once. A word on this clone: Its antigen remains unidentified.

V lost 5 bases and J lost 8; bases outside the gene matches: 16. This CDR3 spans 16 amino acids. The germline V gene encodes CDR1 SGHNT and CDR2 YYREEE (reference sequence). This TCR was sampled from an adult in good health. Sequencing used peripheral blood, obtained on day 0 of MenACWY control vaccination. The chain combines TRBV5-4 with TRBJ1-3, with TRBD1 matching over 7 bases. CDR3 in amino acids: CASRSTPGQRGHTIYF. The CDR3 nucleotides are TGTGCCAGCAGATCTACCCCGGGACAGAGGGGACACACCATATATTTT. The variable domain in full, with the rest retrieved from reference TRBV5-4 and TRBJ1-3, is ETGVTQSPTHLIKTRGQQVTLRCSSQSGHNTVSWYQQALGQGPQFIFQYYREEENGRGNFPPRFSGLQFPNYSSELNVNALELDDSALYLCASRSTPGQRGHTIYFGEGSWLTVV.